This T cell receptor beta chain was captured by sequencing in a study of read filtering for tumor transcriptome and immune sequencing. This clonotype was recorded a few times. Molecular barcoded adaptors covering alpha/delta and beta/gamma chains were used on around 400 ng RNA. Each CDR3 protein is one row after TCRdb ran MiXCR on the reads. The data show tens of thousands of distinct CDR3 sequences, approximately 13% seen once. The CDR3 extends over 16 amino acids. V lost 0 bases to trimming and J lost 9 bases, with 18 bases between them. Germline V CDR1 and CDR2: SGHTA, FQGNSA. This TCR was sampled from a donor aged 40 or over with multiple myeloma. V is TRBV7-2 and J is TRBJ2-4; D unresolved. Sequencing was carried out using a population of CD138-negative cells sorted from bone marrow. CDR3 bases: TGTGCCAGCAGCTTAGCGGCACTTACGACCCAGCGCATTCAGTACTTC. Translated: CASSLAALTTQRIQYF. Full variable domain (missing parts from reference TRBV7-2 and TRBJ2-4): GAGVSQSPSNKVTEKGKDVELRCDPISGHTALYWYRQSLGQGLEFLIYFQGNSAPDKSGLPSDRFSAERTGGSVSTLTIQRTQQEDSAVYLCASSLAALTTQRIQYFGAGTRLSVL.